The T cell receptor (beta chain) under discussion was sequenced for a study of shared clonotypes between healthy human individuals. Naive CD8 cells comprised CD45RO-negative, CCR7-positively selected cells, excluding terminally differentiated effector memory CD45RA+ cells. Each cell subset's genomic DNA was divided evenly among several immunoSEQ plates. Method: immunoSEQ multiplex PCR; TCRdb's copy keeps in-frame clones and lacks some. The table lists about 2 million clones, roughly 94% of them singletons. CDR3 length: 14 amino acids. Looked up from germline, CDR1 is MNHEY and CDR2 is SVGAGI. Deletions cut 5 bases from V and 8 bases from J, with 15 bases between.

This TCR derives from a man in his late teens or twenties in good health. The source material was naive CD8+ T cells sorted from blood. The chain combines TRBV6-5 with TRBJ2-2, with D tentatively TRBD2 (5 bases). CDR3 DNA sequence: TGTGCCAGCAGTCCAACATCAGAGGGTGGGGAGCTGTTTTTT. Protein sequence: CASSPTSEGGELFF.